The 24 T cell receptor beta chains listed next were all sequenced from one sample in a study of T cells in Graves' hyperthyroidism and ophthalmopathy. TCR beta CDR3 region amplification was performed from RNA transcripts. The primer set for the first-round RT-PCR of the TCR CDR3 was HTBI. TCRdb processed the multiplex PCR reads anew with MiXCR; each CDR3 protein has one entry. The sample holds about 520,000 distinct CDR3 sequences, around 24% seen once. The sequencing sample was made of blood. The receptors stem from a woman in her thirties with Graves' ophthalmopathy.

This clonotype occurred many times. This rearrangement joins TRBV28 to TRBJ1-2; D is unclear. Trimming shortened V by 0 bases and J by 2 bases, and 19 bases separated the two germline ends. CDR1 and CDR2 (germline): MDHEN, SYDVKM. The CDR3 is made up of 18 amino acids. The CDR3 DNA sequence: TGTGCCAGCAGTTTATGGGTTCTTCGGCGGGGTGACAACTATGGCTACACCTTC. This translates into CASSLWVLRRGDNYGYTF.

This chain links TRBV6-1 with TRBJ2-7, with 10 bases lining up with TRBD1. The length of the CDR3 is 15 residues. From germline, CDR1 is MNHNS and CDR2 SASEGT. V was pared by 1 base and J by 6 bases, with 6 bases of the junction left unmatched. The CDR3 loop reads CASSEDGDRGGEQYF. Here the CDR3 DNA reads TGTGCCAGCAGTGAAGACGGGGACAGGGGTGGCGAGCAGTACTTC.

At least ten counts were recorded for this clonotype. The chain links TRBV27 to TRBJ2-4, with unresolved D. This CDR3 comprises 16 residues. V lost 1 base to trimming and J lost 2 bases, with 12 bases between them. The germline gives CDR1 MNHEY, CDR2 SMNVEV (reference sequence). CDR3 nucleotides: TGTGCCAGCAGTTTATTAGGTCGGGTGACCAAAAACATTCAGTACTTC. This encodes CASSLLGRVTKNIQYF.

This clonotype was detected many times. This chain connects TRBV6-1 to TRBJ1-2; 9 bases agree with TRBD1. There are 15 residues in the CDR3. Germline V CDR1 and CDR2: MNHNS, SASEGT. V lost 7 bases, J lost 12 bases, and 18 bases stayed unmatched. The CDR3 coding sequence is TGTGCCAGCAAAGAACGGGACAGGGAATGGACGGTGGACACCTTC. As protein: CASKERDREWTVDTF.

The V and J genes are TRBV20-1 and TRBJ1-6; the D is unclear. The germline V and J ends were trimmed by 2 bases and 0 bases, with 14 bases remaining between them. Germline CDR1 is DFQATT and CDR2 is SNEGSKA (reference sequence). This CDR3 has 17 amino acids. The CDR3 DNA is TGCAGTGCTAGATTCCCACCTGCACTCTCCTATAATTCACCCCTCCACTTT. It codes for CSARFPPALSYNSPLHF.

This clonotype has just one count. One end of the junction varies from germline; a read error may be responsible. This rearrangement joins TRBV6-1 to TRBJ1-5; D is uncertain. The CDR3 contains 13 residues. Looked up from germline, CDR1 is MNHNS and CDR2 is SASEGT. In DNA form, the CDR3 reads TGTGCCAACAGTCTCAGCTTCGATCAGCCCCAGCATTTT. It codes for CANSLSFDQPQHF.

This clonotype occurred many times. DNA of the CDR3: TGTGCCAGCAGTGTGGTTTCGGGCAGGAGCTACACCTTC. Its translation: CASSVVSGRSYTF. The rearrangement uses TRBV2 and TRBJ1-2, with no clear D. Germline lookup yields CDR1 SNHLY and CDR2 FYNNEI. CDR3 length equals 13 residues. V lost 4 bases and J lost 9, with 15 bases in between.

This clonotype came up once. The chain is built from TRBV20-1 and TRBJ2-2; D is uncertain. CDR3 length: 12 amino acids. Trimming shortened V by 3 bases and J by 6 bases, and 8 bases separated the two germline ends. In germline, CDR1 is DFQATT, CDR2 SNEGSKA (reference sequence). CDR3 protein: CSASSGSGELFF. The CDR3 DNA sequence: TGCAGTGCTAGCAGTGGCTCCGGGGAGCTGTTTTTT.

This clonotype was seen only a few times. The chain carries TRBV11-2 and TRBJ1-1; D not certain. CDR1 is SGHAT, CDR2 FQNNGV, per germline. This CDR3 is 15 amino acids long. V was pared by 0 bases and J by 7 bases, with 15 bases between. The CDR3 DNA reads as TGTGCCAGCAGCTTAGATCCGGGTATTCGTAGTGAAGCTTTCTTT. The encoded protein is CASSLDPGIRSEAFF.

The genes are TRBV28 and TRBJ2-7; the D is unclear. Germline-derived CDR1 and CDR2 are MDHEN and SYDVKM. CDR3 length: 14 residues. V lost 2 bases and J lost 2, with 10 bases in between. CDR3 amino acids: CASSLQATTYEQYF. DNA of the CDR3: TGTGCCAGCAGTTTACAAGCCACAACCTACGAGCAGTACTTC.

This clonotype was observed at least ten times. The chain links TRBV3-1 to TRBJ2-7; no reliable D call. V gave up 1 base and J gave up 5 bases, with 9 bases separating them. The germline CDR1 and CDR2 sequences are LGHDT and YNNKEL (reference sequence). This CDR3 comprises 13 residues. The CDR3 loop is CASSQGAGNEQYF. The CDR3 nucleotides are TGTGCCAGCAGCCAAGGGGCTGGGAACGAGCAGTACTTC.

This clonotype was recorded many times. J is TRBJ2-7 and V is TRBV6-1, with 8 bases identical to TRBD1. The CDR3 has 14 residues. Germline CDR1 reads MNHNS; CDR2 reads SASEGT. J was trimmed by 5 bases and V by 11 bases; bases with no gene match: 14. The CDR3 loop reads CAGGSRQGIDEQYF. The CDR3 nucleotides read TGTGCCGGCGGATCCAGACAGGGGATCGACGAGCAGTACTTC.

This clonotype was seen many times. This chain uses TRBV6-1 with TRBJ1-5; D not resolved. Per germline, CDR1 MNHNS and CDR2 SASEGT. V lost 6 bases, J lost 6 bases, and 15 bases lay in between. The CDR3 extends over 14 amino acids. The CDR3 loop is CASSDLGLPQPQHF. The CDR3 DNA sequence: TGTGCCAGCAGCGACCTTGGTCTGCCTCAGCCCCAGCATTTT.

Concerning this clonotype itself: In this CDR3 the conserved last residue, phenylalanine or tryptophan, is missing, so a read error is likely. The DNA is left out, because the CDR3 cannot be placed on it with certainty; the CDR3 is given as TCRdb lists it. The V gene is TRBV29-1, the J gene TRBJ1-1. Germline V CDR1 and CDR2: SQVTM, ANQGSEA. The CDR3 contains 13 residues when both ends are counted. CDR3 in amino acids: CSVGRQKNTEACL.

This clonotype was picked up many times. V gene TRBV6-5 combines with J gene TRBJ2-2; D not certain. The ends were cut back, 2 bases at V and 3 bases at J, with 7 bases in the middle. Germline loops: CDR1 MNHEY, CDR2 SVGAGI. The CDR3 loop spans 14 amino acids. For the CDR3, the DNA is TGTGCCAGCAGTTACGGGCGGCACACCGGGGAGCTGTTTTTT. Translating gives CASSYGRHTGELFF.

This clonotype showed up many times. The chain joins TRBV20-1 to TRBJ1-5; a weak D match, TRBD1 (6 bases). The V end was cut by 6 bases, the J end by 1 base, with 7 bases between. The germline V gene has CDR1 DFQATT and CDR2 SNEGSKA (reference sequence). CDR3 length: 12 residues. The CDR3 nucleotides are TGCAGTGCCGACAGGAGCAATCAGCCCCAGCATTTT. The encoded protein is CSADRSNQPQHF.

This clonotype was counted between two and nine times. Since a much larger clone is just one base distant, this may be a read error. This chain uses TRBV20-1 with TRBJ1-5; D may be TRBD1 (6 bases). The CDR3 has 14 residues. V was cut by 5 bases and J by 4 bases, with 15 bases left in between. The germline V gene has CDR1 DFQATT and CDR2 SNEGSKA (reference sequence). The CDR3 region is CSAFQGTSNQPQHF. For the CDR3, the DNA is TGCAGTGCTTTTCAAGGGACATCAAATCAGCCCCAGCATTTT.

This clonotype was detected a few times. The rearrangement links TRBV5-1 to TRBJ1-2; the D gene is possibly TRBD1 (5 bases). The CDR3 totals 16 residues. Germline values: CDR1 SGHRS, CDR2 YFSETQ. The V end was cut by 1 base, the J end by 3 bases, with 16 bases between. CDR3 amino acids: CASSLTPGREHYGYTF. CDR3 DNA: TGCGCCAGCAGCTTGACCCCCGGCAGGGAACACTATGGCTACACCTTC.

This clonotype was found many times. This sequence may be a read error, since a much larger clone differs from it by one base. The V gene is TRBV6-1, the J gene TRBJ2-7; D call uncertain. The V gene lost 7 bases and the J gene lost 9 bases, with 19 bases spanning the gap. From germline, CDR1 is MNHNS and CDR2 SASEGT. The CDR3 contains 13 residues. The CDR3 region has the DNA TGTGCCAGCAACCGAGCGTCAGAATCCAGGCAGTACTTC. Translated: CASNRASESRQYF.

In its sample, this clonotype was seen many times. V is TRBV12-3 or TRBV12-4 and J is TRBJ1-1; D remains ambiguous. The CDR3 is 13 amino acids. V was cut by 7 bases and J by 1 base, with 10 bases left in between. The CDR3 DNA reads as TGTGCCAGCACTCTCACAGCGAACACTGAAGCTTTCTTT. Its protein is CASTLTANTEAFF.

This chain connects TRBV7-9 to TRBJ1-2; no firm D call. Trimming left V 5 bases short and J 7 bases short, with 14 bases between. In germline, CDR1 is SEHNR, CDR2 FQNEAQ (reference sequence). This CDR3 contains 13 residues. The CDR3 sequence: CASSLQISPGYTF. DNA of the CDR3: TGTGCCAGCAGCCTACAAATCTCTCCTGGCTACACCTTC.

This clonotype has more than one count but fewer than ten. The J gene is TRBJ2-3, the V gene TRBV7-9, with TRBD2 matching 7 bases. Looked up from germline, CDR1 is SEHNR and CDR2 is FQNEAQ (reference sequence). The CDR3 has 14 amino acids. The V and J ends lost 5 bases and 5 bases, in that order; junction bases with no gene match: 7. CDR3 in amino acids: CASSPRLAEDTQYF. Written as DNA, the CDR3 is TGTGCCAGCAGCCCCCGACTAGCCGAAGATACGCAGTATTTT.

This clonotype was counted many times. The chain links TRBV29-1 to TRBJ2-7; TRBD2 might be the D (6 bases). From germline, CDR1 is SQVTM and CDR2 ANQGSEA. Trimming shortened V by 6 bases and J by 7 bases, and 13 bases separated the two germline ends. The CDR3 covers 11 residues. The CDR3 bases are TGCAGCGTCAGTGGGGCGGGGGAGCAGTACTTC. Residues: CSVSGAGEQYF.

Many counts were recorded for this clonotype. V is TRBV4-1 and J is TRBJ1-1, with D uncertain. The germline CDR1 and CDR2 sequences are MGHRA and YSYEKL. V was trimmed by 1 base and J by 0 bases, leaving 6 bases between them. The CDR3 is 14 amino acids. CDR3 loop: CASSQGGMNTEAFF. Written as DNA, the CDR3 is TGCGCCAGCAGCCAAGGTGGGATGAACACTGAAGCTTTCTTT.